The rows below give T cell receptor beta chains drawn from one sample of a study of blood T cell repertoires in COVID-19. Generated by immunoSEQ multiplex PCR, the TCRdb table keeps only in-frame clones and is missing some. This table has about 140,000 clones, 60% to 85% appearing once. Sequencing was performed on peripheral blood. The receptors were gathered from a woman older than 75 with active or convalescent COVID-19. The conserved cysteine and the conserved F or W are not part of the CDR3 here. The order of the fields is J gene, CDR3 length, V gene, CDR3 protein.

>TRBJ1-6|13|TRBV18
ASSPRGRGDSPLH
>TRBJ1-1|13|TRBV9
ASSGRGGLNTEAF
>TRBJ2-7|9|TRBV2
ASSTVNEQY
>TRBJ2-7|13|TRBV19
ASSTTSGGYYEQY
>TRBJ2-7|12|TRBV4-2
ASSLGQPSYEQY
>TRBJ1-2|14|TRBV30
AWSEGSGGTGLGYT
>TRBJ1-6|13|TRBV19
ASSIPGVDNSPLH
>TRBJ2-3|13|TRBV10-1
ASSESRGAVDTQY
>TRBJ2-7|12|TRBV5-4
ASSRTGGMVEQY
>TRBJ2-1|16|TRBV10-3
AISDEAGGMKIYNEQF
>TRBJ1-2|13|TRBV5-6
ASSLGTGQGYGYT
>TRBJ1-4|14|TRBV28
ASSFAGRSTNEKLF
>TRBJ1-1|11|TRBV19
ASSPVGAGEAF
>TRBJ2-7|11|TRBV2
ASSEGGPYEQY
>TRBJ1-4|14|TRBV5-4
ASSRKAGDSREKLF
>TRBJ2-7|13|TRBV5-6
ASSTPGTSTVEQY
>TRBJ1-2|14|TRBV5-1
ASSPHRGDSRGGYT
>TRBJ1-6|14|TRBV9
ASSVENSGDNSPLH
>TRBJ1-3|9|TRBV30
AWKVGDTIY
>TRBJ2-3|10|TRBV12-3/TRBV12-4
ASGLATDTQY
>TRBJ2-5|14|TRBV7-7
ASSLVAGGPSETQY
>TRBJ2-7|12|TRBV5-1
ASSWGGSIYEQY
>TRBJ1-3|13|TRBV19
ASSIVGGPRNTIY
>TRBJ2-5|11|TRBV19
ASSMLDEETQY
>TRBJ1-4|11|TRBV5-1
ASSLTGDEKLF
>TRBJ1-2|11|TRBV6-5
ASMAQNMGGYT
>TRBJ2-2|14|TRBV5-1
ASSLAGGTNTGELF
>TRBJ1-1|8|TRBV20-1
SASLGEAF
>TRBJ2-3|16|TRBV5-1
ASSLVGSGGISTDTQY
>TRBJ2-3|13|TRBV19
ASSISSGGADTQY
>TRBJ1-4|12|TRBV7-2
ASSLSMINEKLF
>TRBJ2-3|13|TRBV6-2/TRBV6-3
ASSYTAGPTDTQY
>TRBJ1-1|11|TRBV5-1
ASSLPDSTEAF
>TRBJ2-7|14|TRBV18
ASSLGPGQGSYEQY
>TRBJ1-1|12|TRBV18
ASSQQTLNTEAF
>TRBJ2-2|12|TRBV5-1
ASSETANTGELF
>TRBJ1-1|13|TRBV28
ASRTRQGVNTEAF
>TRBJ1-4|15|TRBV4-1
ASSPGTGEGSWEKLF
>TRBJ1-5|12|TRBV30
AWDKNQGMQPQH
>TRBJ1-1|9|TRBV6-4
ASSEGGEAF
>TRBJ2-3|13|TRBV5-4
ASSLPTGVTDTQY
>TRBJ1-2|10|TRBV30
AWSKTFGGYT
>TRBJ1-5|14|TRBV5-8
ASSRKDSLTNQPQH
>TRBJ1-1|13|TRBV9
ASSVDILGGTEAF
>TRBJ2-5|15|TRBV4-1
ASSPLGGHRRQETQY
>TRBJ1-4|13|TRBV24-1
ATSARDRVWEKLF
>TRBJ2-2|16|TRBV9
ASSVALQKRANTGELF
>TRBJ2-7|17|TRBV21-1
ASSKEGSYTDLKPYEQY
>TRBJ1-1|12|TRBV11-2
ASSLDLRRTEAF
>TRBJ1-4|13|TRBV15
ATSRDIVTNEKLF
>TRBJ1-1|10|TRBV5-5
ASSFPSTEAF
>TRBJ2-4|12|TRBV3-1/TRBV3-2
ASRDKLAKNIQY
>TRBJ2-5|15|TRBV23-1
ACSCPRFDRGQETQY
>TRBJ2-2|14|TRBV3-1/TRBV3-2
ASSQGIGGLTGELF